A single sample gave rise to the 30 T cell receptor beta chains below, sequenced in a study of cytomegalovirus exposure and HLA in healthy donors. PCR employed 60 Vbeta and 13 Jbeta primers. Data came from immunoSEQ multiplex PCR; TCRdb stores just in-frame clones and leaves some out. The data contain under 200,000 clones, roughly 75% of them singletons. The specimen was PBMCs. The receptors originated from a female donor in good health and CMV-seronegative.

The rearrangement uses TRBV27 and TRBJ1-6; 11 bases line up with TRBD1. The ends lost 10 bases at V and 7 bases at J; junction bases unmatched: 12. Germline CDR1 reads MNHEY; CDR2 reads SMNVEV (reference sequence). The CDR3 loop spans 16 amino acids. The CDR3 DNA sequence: TGTGCCACCCGTGTGAAGGGACAGGGGGAAAATTCACCCCTCCACTTT. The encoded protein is CATRVKGQGENSPLHF.

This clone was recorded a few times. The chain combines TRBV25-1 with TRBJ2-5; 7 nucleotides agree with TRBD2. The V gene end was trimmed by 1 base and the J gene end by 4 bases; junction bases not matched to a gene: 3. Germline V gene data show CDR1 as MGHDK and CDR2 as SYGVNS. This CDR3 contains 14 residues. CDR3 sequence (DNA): TGTGCCAGCAGTGAATTGGGGGGGGGAGAGACCCAGTACTTC. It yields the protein CASSELGGGETQYF.

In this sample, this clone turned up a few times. This CDR3 is CASSLRMGQPNQPQHF. CDR3 DNA sequence: TGCGCCAGCAGCCTGCGCATGGGACAGCCAAATCAGCCCCAGCATTTT. This rearrangement joins TRBV4-1 to TRBJ1-5, with TRBD1 matching 7 bases. This CDR3 contains 16 residues. Trimming removed 4 bases from V and 4 bases from J; junction bases left unmatched: 10. Germline CDR1 MGHRA, CDR2 YSYEKL.

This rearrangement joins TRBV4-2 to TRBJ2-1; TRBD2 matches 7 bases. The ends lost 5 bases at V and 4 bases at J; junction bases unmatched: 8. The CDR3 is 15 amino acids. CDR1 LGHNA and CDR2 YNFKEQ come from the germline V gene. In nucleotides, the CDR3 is TGTGCCAGCAGCTTAAAGCTAGCGGAGTACAATGAGCAGTTCTTC. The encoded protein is CASSLKLAEYNEQFF.

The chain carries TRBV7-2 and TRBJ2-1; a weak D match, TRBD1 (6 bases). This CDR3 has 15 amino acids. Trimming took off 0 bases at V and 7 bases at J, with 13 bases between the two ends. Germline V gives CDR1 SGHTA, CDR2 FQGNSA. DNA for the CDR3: TGTGCCAGCAGCTTAGCTCCAGGGGCGAAGAATGAGCAGTTCTTC. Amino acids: CASSLAPGAKNEQFF.

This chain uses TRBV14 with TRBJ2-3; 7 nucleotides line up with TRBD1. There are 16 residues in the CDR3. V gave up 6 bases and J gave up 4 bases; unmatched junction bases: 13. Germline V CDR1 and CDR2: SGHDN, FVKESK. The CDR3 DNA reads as TGTGCCAGCAGTCACGTAGACAGGGATCGGGCAGATACGCAGTATTTT. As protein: CASSHVDRDRADTQYF. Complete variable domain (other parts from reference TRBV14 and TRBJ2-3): EAGVTQFPSHSVIEKGQTVTLRCDPISGHDNLYWYRRVMGKEIKFLLHFVKESKQDESGMPNNRFLAERTGGTYSTLKVQPAELEDSGVYFCASSHVDRDRADTQYFGPGTRLTVL.

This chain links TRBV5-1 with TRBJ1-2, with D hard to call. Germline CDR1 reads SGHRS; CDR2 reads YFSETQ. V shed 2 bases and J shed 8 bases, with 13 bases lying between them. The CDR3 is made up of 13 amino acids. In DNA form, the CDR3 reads TGCGCCAGCAGCTTAAGGGAGGGCCGAGGCTACACCTTC. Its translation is CASSLREGRGYTF.

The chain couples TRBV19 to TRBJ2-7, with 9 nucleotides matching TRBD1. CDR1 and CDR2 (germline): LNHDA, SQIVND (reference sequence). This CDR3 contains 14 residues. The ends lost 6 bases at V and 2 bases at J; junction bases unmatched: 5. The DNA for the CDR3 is TGTGCCAGTAGGGCCGGGACAGGGACCTACGAGCAGTACTTC. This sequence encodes CASRAGTGTYEQYF.

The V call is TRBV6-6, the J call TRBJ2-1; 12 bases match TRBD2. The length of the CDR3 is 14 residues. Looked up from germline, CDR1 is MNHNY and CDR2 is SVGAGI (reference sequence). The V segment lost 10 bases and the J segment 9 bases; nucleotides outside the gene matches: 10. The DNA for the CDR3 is TGTGCCACCTCCGGACTAGCGGGATTGGGTGAGCAGTTCTTC. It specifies CATSGLAGLGEQFF.

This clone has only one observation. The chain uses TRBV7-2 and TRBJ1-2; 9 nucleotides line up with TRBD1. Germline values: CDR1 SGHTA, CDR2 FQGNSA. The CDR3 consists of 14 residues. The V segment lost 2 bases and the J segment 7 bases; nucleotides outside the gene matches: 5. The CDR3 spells CASSLSGQGSGYTF. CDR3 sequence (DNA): TGTGCCAGCAGCTTATCCGGACAGGGGTCTGGCTACACCTTC.

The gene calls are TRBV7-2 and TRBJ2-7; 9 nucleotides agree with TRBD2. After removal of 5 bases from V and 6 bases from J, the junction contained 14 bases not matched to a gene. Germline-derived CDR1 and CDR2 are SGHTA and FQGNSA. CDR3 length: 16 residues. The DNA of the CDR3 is TGTGCCAGCAGCCTCCGACGGGCGGGAGGGGCGTCCGAGCAGTACTTC. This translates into CASSLRRAGGASEQYF.

CDR3 nucleotides: TGTGCCAGTACTCAGCTCGTCGGGGAGGGCGAGACCCAGTACTTC. Translated: CASTQLVGEGETQYF. The chain is built from TRBV19 and TRBJ2-5, with TRBD2 matching over 7 bases. The germline V gene has CDR1 LNHDA and CDR2 SQIVND (reference sequence). CDR3 length: 15 residues. Trimming took 7 bases from V and 5 from J; bases not matched to a gene: 13.

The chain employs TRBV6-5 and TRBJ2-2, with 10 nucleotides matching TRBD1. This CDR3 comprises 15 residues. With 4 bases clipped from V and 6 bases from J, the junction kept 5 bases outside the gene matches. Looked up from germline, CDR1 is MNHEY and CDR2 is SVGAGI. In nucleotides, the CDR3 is TGTGCCAGCAGTTCTGGGACAGGGGCGGCCGGGGAGCTGTTTTTT. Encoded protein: CASSSGTGAAGELFF.

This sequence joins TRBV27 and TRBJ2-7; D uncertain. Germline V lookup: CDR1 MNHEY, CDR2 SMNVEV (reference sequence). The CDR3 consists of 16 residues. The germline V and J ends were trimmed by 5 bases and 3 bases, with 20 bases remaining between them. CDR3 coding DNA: TGTGCCAGCAGTGCCTCTACTCGCGGCGCATACTACGAGCAGTACTTC. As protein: CASSASTRGAYYEQYF.

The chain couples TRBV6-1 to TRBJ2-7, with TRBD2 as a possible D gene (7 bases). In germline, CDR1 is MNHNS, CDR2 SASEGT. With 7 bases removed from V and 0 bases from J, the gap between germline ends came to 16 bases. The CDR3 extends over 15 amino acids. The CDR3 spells CASTRGAGSSYEQYF. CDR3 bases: TGTGCCAGCACACGGGGGGCAGGGAGCTCCTACGAGCAGTACTTC.

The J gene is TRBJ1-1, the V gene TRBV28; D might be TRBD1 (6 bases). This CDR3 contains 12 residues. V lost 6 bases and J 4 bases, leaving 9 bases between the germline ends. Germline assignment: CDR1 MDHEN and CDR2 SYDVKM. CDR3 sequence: CASRRGGTEAFF. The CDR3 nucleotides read TGTGCCAGCAGGAGGGGGGGCACTGAAGCTTTCTTT.

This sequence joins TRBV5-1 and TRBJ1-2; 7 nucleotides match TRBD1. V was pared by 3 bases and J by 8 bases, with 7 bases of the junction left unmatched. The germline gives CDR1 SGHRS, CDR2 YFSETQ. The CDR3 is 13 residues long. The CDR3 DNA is TGCGCCAGCAGCTACCGACAGGGCGGGGGCTACACCTTC. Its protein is CASSYRQGGGYTF.

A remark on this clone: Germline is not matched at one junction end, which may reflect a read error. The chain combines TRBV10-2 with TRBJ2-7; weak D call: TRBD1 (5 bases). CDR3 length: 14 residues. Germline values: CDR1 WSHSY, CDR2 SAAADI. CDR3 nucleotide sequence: TGCACCAGCAGTGAGAGGACGCAGGGAAACGAGCAGTACTTC. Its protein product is CTSSERTQGNEQYF.

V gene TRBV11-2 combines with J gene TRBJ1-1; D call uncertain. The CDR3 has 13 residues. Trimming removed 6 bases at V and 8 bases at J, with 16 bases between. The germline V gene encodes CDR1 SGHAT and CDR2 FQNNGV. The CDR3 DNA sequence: TGTGCCAGCAGATGGAACCGGGAGGTAGAAGCTTTCTTT. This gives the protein CASRWNREVEAFF.

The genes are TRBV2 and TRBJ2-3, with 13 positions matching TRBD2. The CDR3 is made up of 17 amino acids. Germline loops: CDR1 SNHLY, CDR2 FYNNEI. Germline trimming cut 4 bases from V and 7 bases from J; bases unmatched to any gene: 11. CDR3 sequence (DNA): TGTGCCAGCAGTGGGCGAACCACTAGCGGGGGGGCGAATACGCAGTATTTT. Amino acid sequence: CASSGRTTSGGANTQYF.

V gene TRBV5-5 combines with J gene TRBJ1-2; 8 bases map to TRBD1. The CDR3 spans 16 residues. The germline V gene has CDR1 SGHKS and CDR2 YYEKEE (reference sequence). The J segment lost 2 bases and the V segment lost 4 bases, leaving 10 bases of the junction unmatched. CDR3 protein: CASSGGPRTGNYGYTF. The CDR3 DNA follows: TGTGCCAGCAGCGGTGGGCCTCGGACAGGGAACTATGGCTACACCTTC.

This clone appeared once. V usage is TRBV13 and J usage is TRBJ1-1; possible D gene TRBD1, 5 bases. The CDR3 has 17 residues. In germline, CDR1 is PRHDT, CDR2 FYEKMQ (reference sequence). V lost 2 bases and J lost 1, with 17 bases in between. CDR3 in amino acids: CASSLWGVASANTEAFF. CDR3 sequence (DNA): TGTGCCAGCAGCTTATGGGGGGTCGCAAGCGCGAACACTGAAGCTTTCTTT.

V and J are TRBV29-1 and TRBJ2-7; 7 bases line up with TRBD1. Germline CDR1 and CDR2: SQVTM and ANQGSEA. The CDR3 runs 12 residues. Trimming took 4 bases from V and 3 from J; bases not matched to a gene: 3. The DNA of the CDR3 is TGCAGCGTTGGGGACAGCGACTACGAGCAGTACTTC. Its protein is CSVGDSDYEQYF.

For the CDR3, the DNA is TGCGCCAGCAGCCACACCTTGGCAGGGGTGGTAAGCACTGAAGCTTTCTTT. This gives the protein CASSHTLAGVVSTEAFF. The chain combines TRBV4-1 with TRBJ1-1, with TRBD1 as a possible D gene (6 bases). From germline, CDR1 is MGHRA and CDR2 YSYEKL. V was trimmed by 3 bases and J by 4 bases, leaving 21 bases between them. The CDR3 totals 17 residues.

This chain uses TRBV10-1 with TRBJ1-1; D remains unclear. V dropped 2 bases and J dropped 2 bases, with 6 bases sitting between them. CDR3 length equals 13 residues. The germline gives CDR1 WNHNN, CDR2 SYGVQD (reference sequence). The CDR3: CASSETGNTEAFF. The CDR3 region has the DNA TGCGCCAGCAGTGAGACGGGAAACACTGAAGCTTTCTTT.

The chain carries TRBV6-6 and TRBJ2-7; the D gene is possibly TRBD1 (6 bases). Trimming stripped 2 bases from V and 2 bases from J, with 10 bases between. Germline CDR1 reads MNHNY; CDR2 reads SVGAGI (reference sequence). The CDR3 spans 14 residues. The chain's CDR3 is CASSYGTRAYEQYF. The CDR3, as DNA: TGTGCCAGCAGTTACGGGACACGAGCCTACGAGCAGTACTTC.

Here the CDR3 DNA reads TGCGCCAGCAGCCAAGATTCGACGGGAGATACGCAGTATTTT. This translates into CASSQDSTGDTQYF. The V call is TRBV4-1, the J call TRBJ2-3; no reliable D call. V lost 0 bases and J 5 bases, leaving 9 bases between the germline ends. Germline assignment: CDR1 MGHRA and CDR2 YSYEKL. This CDR3 contains 14 residues.

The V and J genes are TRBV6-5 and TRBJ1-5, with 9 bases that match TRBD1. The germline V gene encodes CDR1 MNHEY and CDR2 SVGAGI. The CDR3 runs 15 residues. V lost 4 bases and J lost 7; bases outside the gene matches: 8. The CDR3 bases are TGTGCCAGCAGTTCAGGGACAGGGCGTAACCAGCCCCAGCATTTT. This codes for CASSSGTGRNQPQHF.

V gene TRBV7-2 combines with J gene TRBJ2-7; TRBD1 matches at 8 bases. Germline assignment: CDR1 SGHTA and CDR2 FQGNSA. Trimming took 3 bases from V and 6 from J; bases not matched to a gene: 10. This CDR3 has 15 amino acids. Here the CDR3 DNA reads TGTGCCAGCAGCTTGGACGGGACAGGAGGAGGCGAGCAGTACTTC. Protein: CASSLDGTGGGEQYF.

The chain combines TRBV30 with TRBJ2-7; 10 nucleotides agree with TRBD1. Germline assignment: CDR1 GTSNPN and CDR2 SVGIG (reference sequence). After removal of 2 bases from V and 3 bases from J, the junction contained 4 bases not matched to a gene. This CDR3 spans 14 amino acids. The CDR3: CAWSRDRGNYEQYF. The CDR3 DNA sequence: TGTGCCTGGAGTCGGGACAGGGGCAACTACGAGCAGTACTTC.